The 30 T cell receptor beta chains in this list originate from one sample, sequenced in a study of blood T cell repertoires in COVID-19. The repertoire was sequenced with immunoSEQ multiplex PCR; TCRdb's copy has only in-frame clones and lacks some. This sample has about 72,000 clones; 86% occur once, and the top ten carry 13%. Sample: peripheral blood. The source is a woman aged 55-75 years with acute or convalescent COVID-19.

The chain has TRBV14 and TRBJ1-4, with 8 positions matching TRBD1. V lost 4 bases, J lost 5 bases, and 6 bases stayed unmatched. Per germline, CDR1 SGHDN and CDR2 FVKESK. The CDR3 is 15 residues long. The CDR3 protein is CASSLRDRSNEKLFF. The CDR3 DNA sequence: TGTGCCAGCAGCCTCCGGGACAGGAGCAATGAAAAACTGTTTTTT. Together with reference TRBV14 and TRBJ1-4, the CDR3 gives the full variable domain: EAGVTQFPSHSVIEKGQTVTLRCDPISGHDNLYWYRRVMGKEIKFLLHFVKESKQDESGMPNNRFLAERTGGTYSTLKVQPAELEDSGVYFCASSLRDRSNEKLFFGSGTQLSVL.

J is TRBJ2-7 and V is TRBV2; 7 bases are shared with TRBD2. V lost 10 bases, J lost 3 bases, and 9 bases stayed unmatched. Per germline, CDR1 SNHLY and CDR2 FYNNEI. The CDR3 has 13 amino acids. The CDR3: CAIETSASYEQYF. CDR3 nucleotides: TGTGCCATCGAAACTAGCGCTAGCTACGAGCAGTACTTC.

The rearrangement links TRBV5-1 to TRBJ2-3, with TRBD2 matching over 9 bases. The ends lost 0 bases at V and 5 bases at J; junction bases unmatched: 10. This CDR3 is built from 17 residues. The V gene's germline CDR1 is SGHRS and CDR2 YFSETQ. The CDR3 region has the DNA TGCGCCAGCAGCTTGGCCAGCGCGGGGGGGCCAGGAGATACGCAGTATTTT. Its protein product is CASSLASAGGPGDTQYF.

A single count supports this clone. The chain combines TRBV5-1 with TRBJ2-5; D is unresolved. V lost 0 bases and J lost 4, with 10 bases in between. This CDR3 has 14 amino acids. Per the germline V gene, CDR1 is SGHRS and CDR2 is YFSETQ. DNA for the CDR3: TGCGCCAGCAGCTTGGAGGTGACTTCAGAGACCCAGTACTTC. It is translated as CASSLEVTSETQYF. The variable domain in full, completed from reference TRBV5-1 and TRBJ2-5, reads KAGVTQTPRYLIKTRGQQVTLSCSPISGHRSVSWYQQTPGQGLQFLFEYFSETQRNKGNFPGRFSGRQFSNSRSEMNVSTLELGDSALYLCASSLEVTSETQYFGPGTRLLVL.

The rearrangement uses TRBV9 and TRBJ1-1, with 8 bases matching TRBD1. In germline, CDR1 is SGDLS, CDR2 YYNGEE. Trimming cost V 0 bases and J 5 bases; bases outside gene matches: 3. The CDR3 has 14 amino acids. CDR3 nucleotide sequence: TGTGCCAGCAGCGTAGTGCGGGACAGGACTGAAGCTTTCTTT. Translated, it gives CASSVVRDRTEAFF.

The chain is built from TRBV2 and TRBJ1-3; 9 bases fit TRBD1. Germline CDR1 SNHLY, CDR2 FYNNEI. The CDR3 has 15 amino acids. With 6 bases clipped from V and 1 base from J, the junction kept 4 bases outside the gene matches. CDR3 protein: CASRQGAFSGNTIYF. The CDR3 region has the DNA TGTGCCAGCAGACAGGGGGCCTTTTCTGGAAACACCATATATTTT.

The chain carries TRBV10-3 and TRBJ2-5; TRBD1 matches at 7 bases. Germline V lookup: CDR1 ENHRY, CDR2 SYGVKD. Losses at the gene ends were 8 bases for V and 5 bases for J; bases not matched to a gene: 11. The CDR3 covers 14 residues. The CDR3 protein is CAIAEIAGGETQYF. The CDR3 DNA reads TGTGCCATCGCCGAAATCGCAGGGGGTGAGACCCAGTACTTC.

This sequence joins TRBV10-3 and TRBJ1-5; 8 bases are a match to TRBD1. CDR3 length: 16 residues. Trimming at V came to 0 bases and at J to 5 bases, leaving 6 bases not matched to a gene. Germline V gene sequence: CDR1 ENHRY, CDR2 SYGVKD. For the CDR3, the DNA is TGTGCCATCAGTGAGTCGGCAGGGGGCCGTCATCAGCCCCAGCATTTT. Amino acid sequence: CAISESAGGRHQPQHF.

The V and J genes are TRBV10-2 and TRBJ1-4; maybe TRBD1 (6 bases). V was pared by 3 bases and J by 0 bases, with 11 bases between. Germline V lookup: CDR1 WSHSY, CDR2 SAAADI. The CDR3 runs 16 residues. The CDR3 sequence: CASSEGGTATNEKLFF. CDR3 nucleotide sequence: TGCGCCAGCAGTGAAGGGGGAACGGCAACTAATGAAAAACTGTTTTTT.

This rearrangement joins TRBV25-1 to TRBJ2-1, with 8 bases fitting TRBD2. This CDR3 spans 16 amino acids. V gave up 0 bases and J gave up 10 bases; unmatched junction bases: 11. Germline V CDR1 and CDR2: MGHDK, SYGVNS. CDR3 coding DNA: TGTGCCAGCAGTGAATATTTGACGGGGGGGCAGGAAGAGCAGTTCTTC. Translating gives CASSEYLTGGQEEQFF.

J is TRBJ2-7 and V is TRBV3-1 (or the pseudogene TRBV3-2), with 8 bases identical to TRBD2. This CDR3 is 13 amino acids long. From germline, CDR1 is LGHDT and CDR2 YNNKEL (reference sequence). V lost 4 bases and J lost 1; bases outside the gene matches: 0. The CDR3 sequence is CASSLAGSYEQYF. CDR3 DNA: TGTGCCAGCAGCCTAGCGGGGTCCTACGAGCAGTACTTC.

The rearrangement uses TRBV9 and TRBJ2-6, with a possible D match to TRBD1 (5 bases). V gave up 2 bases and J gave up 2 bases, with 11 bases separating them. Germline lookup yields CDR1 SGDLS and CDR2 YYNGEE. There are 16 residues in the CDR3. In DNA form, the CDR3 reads TGTGCCAGCAGCGTGGCAGGGCAAGCTGGGGCCAACGTCCTGACTTTC. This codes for CASSVAGQAGANVLTF.

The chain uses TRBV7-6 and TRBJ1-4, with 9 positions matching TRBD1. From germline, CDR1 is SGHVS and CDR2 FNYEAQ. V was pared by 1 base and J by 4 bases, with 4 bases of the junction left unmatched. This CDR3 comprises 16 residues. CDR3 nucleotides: TGTGCCAGCAGCTTAGTAGCGGGACAGGGTAATGAAAAACTGTTTTTT. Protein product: CASSLVAGQGNEKLFF.

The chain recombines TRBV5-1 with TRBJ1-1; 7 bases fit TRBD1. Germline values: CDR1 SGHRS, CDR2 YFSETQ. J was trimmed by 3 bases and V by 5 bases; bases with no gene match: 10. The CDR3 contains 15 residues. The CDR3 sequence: CASREGGQAHTEAFF. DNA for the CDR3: TGCGCCAGCAGGGAGGGAGGACAGGCACACACTGAAGCTTTCTTT.

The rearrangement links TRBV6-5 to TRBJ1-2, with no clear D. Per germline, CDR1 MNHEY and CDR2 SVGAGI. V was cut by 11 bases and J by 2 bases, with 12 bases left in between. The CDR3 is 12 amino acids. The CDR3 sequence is CALTAQNYGYTF. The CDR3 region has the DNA TGTGCCCTAACAGCTCAAAACTATGGCTACACCTTC.

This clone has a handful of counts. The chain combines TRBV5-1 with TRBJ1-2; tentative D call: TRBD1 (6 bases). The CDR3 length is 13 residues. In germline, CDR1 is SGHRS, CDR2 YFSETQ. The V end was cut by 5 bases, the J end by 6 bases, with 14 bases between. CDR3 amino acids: CASSPGDLNGYTF. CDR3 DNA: TGCGCCAGCAGTCCAGGGGACCTCAATGGCTACACCTTC. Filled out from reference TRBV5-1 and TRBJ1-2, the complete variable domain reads KAGVTQTPRYLIKTRGQQVTLSCSPISGHRSVSWYQQTPGQGLQFLFEYFSETQRNKGNFPGRFSGRQFSNSRSEMNVSTLELGDSALYLCASSPGDLNGYTFGSGTRLTVV.

The CDR3 region has the DNA TGCGCCAGCAGCCCGGGACAGCCAAACACTGAAGCTTTCTTT. Its translation: CASSPGQPNTEAFF. The J gene is TRBJ1-1, the V gene TRBV5-1; 7 bases line up with TRBD1. CDR1 SGHRS and CDR2 YFSETQ come from the germline V gene. The length of the CDR3 is 14 residues. The junction had 5 bases not matched to a gene; V was cut back by 4 bases and J by 2 bases.

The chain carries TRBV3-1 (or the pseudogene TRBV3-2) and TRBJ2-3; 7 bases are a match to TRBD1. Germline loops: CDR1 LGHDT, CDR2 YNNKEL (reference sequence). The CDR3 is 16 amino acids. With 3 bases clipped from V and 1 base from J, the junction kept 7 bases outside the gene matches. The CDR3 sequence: CASSQRVGGGTDTQYF. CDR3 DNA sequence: TGTGCCAGCAGCCAGAGGGTAGGGGGCGGCACAGATACGCAGTATTTT.

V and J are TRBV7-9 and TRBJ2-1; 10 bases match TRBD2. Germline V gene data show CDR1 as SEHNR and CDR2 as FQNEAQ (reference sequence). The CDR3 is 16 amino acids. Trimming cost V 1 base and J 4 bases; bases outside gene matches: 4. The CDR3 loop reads CASSLVASGGYNEQFF. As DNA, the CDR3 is TGTGCCAGCAGCTTAGTGGCTAGCGGGGGTTACAATGAGCAGTTCTTC.

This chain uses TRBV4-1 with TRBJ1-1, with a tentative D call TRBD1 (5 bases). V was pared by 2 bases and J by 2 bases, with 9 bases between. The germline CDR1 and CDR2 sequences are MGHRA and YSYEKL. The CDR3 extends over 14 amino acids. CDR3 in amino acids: CASSQRDFNTEAFF. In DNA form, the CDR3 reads TGCGCCAGCAGCCAACGGGACTTTAACACTGAAGCTTTCTTT.

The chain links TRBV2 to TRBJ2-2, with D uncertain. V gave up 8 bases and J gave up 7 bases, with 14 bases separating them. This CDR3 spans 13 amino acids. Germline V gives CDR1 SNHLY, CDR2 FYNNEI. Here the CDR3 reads CASALPRNGELFF. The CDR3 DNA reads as TGTGCCAGCGCCTTACCGAGAAACGGGGAGCTGTTTTTT.

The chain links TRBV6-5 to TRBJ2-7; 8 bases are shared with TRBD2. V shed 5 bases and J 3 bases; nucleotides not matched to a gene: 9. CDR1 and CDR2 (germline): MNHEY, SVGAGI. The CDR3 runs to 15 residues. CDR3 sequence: CASSQSYSGDYEQYF. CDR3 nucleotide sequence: TGTGCCAGCAGTCAATCGTATAGCGGGGACTACGAGCAGTACTTC.

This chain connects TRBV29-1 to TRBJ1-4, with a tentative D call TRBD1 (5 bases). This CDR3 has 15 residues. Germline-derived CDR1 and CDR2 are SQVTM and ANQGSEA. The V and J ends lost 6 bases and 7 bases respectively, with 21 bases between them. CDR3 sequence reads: CSVGYKGRASEKLFF. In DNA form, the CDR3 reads TGCAGCGTCGGATATAAGGGCAGGGCCAGTGAAAAACTGTTTTTT.

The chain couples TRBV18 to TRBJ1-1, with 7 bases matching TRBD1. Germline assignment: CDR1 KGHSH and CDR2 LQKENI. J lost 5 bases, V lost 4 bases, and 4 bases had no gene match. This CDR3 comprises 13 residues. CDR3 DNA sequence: TGTGCCAGCTCACGAGGGGGCCAGACTGAAGCTTTCTTT. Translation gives CASSRGGQTEAFF. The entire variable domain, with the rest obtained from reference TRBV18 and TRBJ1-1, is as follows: NAGVMQNPRHLVRRRGQEARLRCSPMKGHSHVYWYRQLPEEGLKFMVYLQKENIIDESGMPKERFSAEFPKEGPSILRIQQVVRGDSAAYFCASSRGGQTEAFFGQGTRLTVV.

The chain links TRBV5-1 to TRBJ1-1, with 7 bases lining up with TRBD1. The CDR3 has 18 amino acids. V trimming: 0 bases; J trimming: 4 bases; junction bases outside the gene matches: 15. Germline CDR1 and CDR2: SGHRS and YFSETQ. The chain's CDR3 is CASSLETGSRREGTEAFF. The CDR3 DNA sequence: TGCGCCAGCAGCTTGGAGACAGGGAGCCGGCGAGAAGGCACTGAAGCTTTCTTT. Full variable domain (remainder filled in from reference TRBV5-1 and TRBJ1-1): KAGVTQTPRYLIKTRGQQVTLSCSPISGHRSVSWYQQTPGQGLQFLFEYFSETQRNKGNFPGRFSGRQFSNSRSEMNVSTLELGDSALYLCASSLETGSRREGTEAFFGQGTRLTVV.

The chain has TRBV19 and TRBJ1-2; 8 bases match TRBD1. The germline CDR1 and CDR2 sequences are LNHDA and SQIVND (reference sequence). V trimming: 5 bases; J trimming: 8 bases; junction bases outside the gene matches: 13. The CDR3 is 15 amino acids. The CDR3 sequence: CASSPGTGSRGGYTF. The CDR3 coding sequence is TGTGCCAGTAGTCCCGGGACAGGCTCTCGAGGGGGCTACACCTTC.

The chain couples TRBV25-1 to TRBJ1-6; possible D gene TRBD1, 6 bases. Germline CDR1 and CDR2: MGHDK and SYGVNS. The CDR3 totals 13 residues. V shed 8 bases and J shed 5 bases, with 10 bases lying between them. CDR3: CASRQANNSPLHF. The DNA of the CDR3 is TGTGCCAGCCGACAGGCAAATAATTCACCCCTCCACTTT.

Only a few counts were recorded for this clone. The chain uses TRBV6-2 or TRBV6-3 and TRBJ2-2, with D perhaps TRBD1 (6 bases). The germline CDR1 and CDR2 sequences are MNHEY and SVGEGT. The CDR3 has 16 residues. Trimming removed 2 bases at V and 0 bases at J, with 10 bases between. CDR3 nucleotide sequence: TGTGCCAGCAGTTACGGGGCAGGGGCGAACACCGGGGAGCTGTTTTTT. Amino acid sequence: CASSYGAGANTGELFF.

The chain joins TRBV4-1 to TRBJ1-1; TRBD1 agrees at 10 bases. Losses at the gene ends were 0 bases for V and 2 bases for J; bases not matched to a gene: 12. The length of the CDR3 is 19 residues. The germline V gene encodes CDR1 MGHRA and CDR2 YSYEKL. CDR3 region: CASSQEFSRDRGFNTEAFF. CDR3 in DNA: TGCGCCAGCAGCCAAGAATTTAGCCGGGACAGGGGATTTAACACTGAAGCTTTCTTT.

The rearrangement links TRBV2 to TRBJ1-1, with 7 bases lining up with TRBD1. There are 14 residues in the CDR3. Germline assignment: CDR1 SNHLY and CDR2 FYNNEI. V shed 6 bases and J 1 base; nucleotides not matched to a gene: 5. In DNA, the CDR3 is TGTGCCAGCAGATCGGGACAGACGAACACTGAAGCTTTCTTT. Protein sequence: CASRSGQTNTEAFF.